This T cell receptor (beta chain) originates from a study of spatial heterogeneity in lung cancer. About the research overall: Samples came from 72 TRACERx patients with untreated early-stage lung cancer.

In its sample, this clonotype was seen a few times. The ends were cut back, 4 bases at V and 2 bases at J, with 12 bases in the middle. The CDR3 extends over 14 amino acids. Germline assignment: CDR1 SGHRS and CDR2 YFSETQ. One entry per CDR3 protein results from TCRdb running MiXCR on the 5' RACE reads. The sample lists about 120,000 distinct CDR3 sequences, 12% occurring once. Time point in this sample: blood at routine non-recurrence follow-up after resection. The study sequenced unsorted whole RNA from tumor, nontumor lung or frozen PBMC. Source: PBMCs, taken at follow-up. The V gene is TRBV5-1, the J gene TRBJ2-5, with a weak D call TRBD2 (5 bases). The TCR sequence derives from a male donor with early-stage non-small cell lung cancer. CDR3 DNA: TGCGCCAGCAGCGGAGTAGGACTTCAAGAGACCCAGTACTTC. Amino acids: CASSGVGLQETQYF.